This T cell receptor beta chain was profiled in a study of beta chain features in type 1 diabetes. Findings of the study overall: A potential influence of HLA type upon TCRB rearrangement remained unresolved herein.

This CDR3 has 15 residues. Trimming took 0 bases from V and 8 from J; bases not matched to a gene: 4. Looked up from germline, CDR1 is SGHRS and CDR2 is YFSETQ. As for this clone: Its antigen is not identified.

Reverse transcribing all isolated RNA meant expressed TCRB transcripts were sequenced. TCRdb's copy holds only in-frame clones and misses some; the assay was immunoSEQ multiplex PCR. The sample lists 350,000 to 450,000 clones, 11% to 15% occurring once. The chain couples TRBV5-1 to TRBJ2-1; 11 positions match TRBD2. The sequence was obtained from a man under 40 in good health. Sequencing was performed on naive CD4+ T cells from blood. CDR3: CASSLELAGGYEQFF. Written as DNA, the CDR3 is TGCGCCAGCAGCTTGGAATTAGCGGGAGGGTATGAGCAGTTCTTC.